The T cell receptor (beta chain) described here comes from a study of identical twins. This CDR3 spans 16 amino acids. Germline V gene data show CDR1 as LGHDT and CDR2 as YNNKEL (reference sequence). Trimming left V 3 bases short and J 1 base short, with 16 bases between. Study-wide results and limits: Twin-shared out-of-frame alpha sequences showed excess low generation probability. Researchers reported weaker excess twin sharing in beta out-of-frame sequences. For zero-insertion analyses, partial confounding could come from invariant MAIT and iNKT cells.

This clonotype was seen only a few times. What it binds is not known. MiXCR was run by TCRdb on the 5' RACE reads, yielding one entry per CDR3 protein. The sample lists roughly 490,000 distinct CDR3 sequences, around an eighth occurring once. This sample also appeared in a second study, on yellow fever vaccine responses in identical twins.

Sequenced sample: CD4+ T cells sorted from blood. V usage is TRBV3-1 and J usage is TRBJ2-7; tentative D call: TRBD1 (5 bases). The clonotype comes from a young woman in good health. The CDR3 DNA reads as TGTGCCAGCAGCCAGTCGCACCCAACAGGATCCTACGAGCAGTACTTC. Amino acids: CASSQSHPTGSYEQYF.